This T cell receptor (beta chain) was obtained from a study of blood T cell repertoires in COVID-19. Looking at the study overall: Acute and convalescent COVID-19 samples came from the United States, Italy and Spain.

In terms of age and location, participants ranged from about 18 to 89 years and lived in about two dozen US areas. Exposed volunteers were people who met a COVID-19 case within 2 weeks before study entry. TCRdb's copy holds only in-frame clones and misses some; the assay was immunoSEQ multiplex PCR. The table has 200,000 to 250,000 clones, 90% seen once; the top ten hold over 0.75%. After removal of 2 bases from V and 3 bases from J, the junction contained 3 bases not matched to a gene. CDR1 and CDR2 from the germline V gene are LNHDA and SQIVND (reference sequence). The CDR3 sequence is 15 residues long. In this sample, this clone turned up once.

The source of this sequence is a man aged 45-65 years who had been exposed to COVID-19. V gene TRBV19 combines with J gene TRBJ1-5, with TRBD1 identical over 8 bases. Sequencing was performed on PBMCs or T cells enriched from blood (not recorded which). CDR3 sequence (DNA): TGTGCCAGTAGTATAACAGGGGGTGACAATCAGCCCCAGCATTTT. This gives the protein CASSITGGDNQPQHF. Full variable domain (rest looked up from reference TRBV19 and TRBJ1-5): DGGITQSPKYLFRKEGQNVTLSCEQNLNHDAMYWYRQDPGQGLRLIYYSQIVNDFQKGDIAEGYSVSREKKESFPLTVTSAQKNPTAFYLCASSITGGDNQPQHFGDGTRLSIL.